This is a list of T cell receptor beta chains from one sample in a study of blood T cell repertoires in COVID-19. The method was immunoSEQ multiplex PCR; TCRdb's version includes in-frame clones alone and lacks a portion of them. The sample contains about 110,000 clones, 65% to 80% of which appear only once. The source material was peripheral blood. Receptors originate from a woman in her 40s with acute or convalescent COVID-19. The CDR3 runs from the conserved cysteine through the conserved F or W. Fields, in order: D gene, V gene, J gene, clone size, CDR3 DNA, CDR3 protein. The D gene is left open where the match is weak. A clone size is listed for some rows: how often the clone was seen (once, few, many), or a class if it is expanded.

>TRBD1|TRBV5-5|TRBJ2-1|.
TGTGCCAGCAGCCTCGGACAGGGAGTTTTGGGCAATGAGCAGTTCTTC
CASSLGQGVLGNEQFF
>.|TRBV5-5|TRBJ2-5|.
TGTGCCAGCAGCCCCACTAAGAGACCCGGTCAAGGAGAGACCCAGTACTTC
CASSPTKRPGQGETQYF
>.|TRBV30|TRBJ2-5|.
TGTGCCTGGGGCCTCGGGGTGTTAGAGACCCAGTACTTC
CAWGLGVLETQYF
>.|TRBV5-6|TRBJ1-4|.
TGTGCCAGCAGCTTACAGGGACAATCAACTAATGAAAAACTGTTTTTT
CASSLQGQSTNEKLFF
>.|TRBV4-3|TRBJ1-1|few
TGCGCCAGCAGCCAAGGCCAGCGGGGCGGCACTGAAGCTTTCTTT
CASSQGQRGGTEAFF
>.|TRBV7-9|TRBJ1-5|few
TGTGCCAGCAGCTTTGGCCCTCAGCCCCAGCATTTT
CASSFGPQPQHF
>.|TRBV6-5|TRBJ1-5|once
TGTGCCAGCACCCCGGACAGTAAGGGAAATCAGCCCCAGCATTTT
CASTPDSKGNQPQHF
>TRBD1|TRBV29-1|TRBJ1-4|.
TGCAGCGTTGGTAGACAGGGAAATGAAAAACTGTTTTTT
CSVGRQGNEKLFF
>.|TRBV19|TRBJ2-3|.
TGTGCCAGTAGCCGGGACACCCTCACAGATACGCAGTATTTT
CASSRDTLTDTQYF
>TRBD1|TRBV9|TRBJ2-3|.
TGTGCCAGCAGCGTAGTCTCTAACAGGGGAACAGATACGCAGTATTTT
CASSVVSNRGTDTQYF
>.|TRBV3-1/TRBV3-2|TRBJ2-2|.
TGTGCCAGCAGCCAAGTCGACAGGGAGCTGTTTTTT
CASSQVDRELFF
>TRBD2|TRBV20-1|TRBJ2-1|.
TGCAGTGCTAGTCCCCCTAGCGGGGGGGATCACAATGAGCAGTTCTTC
CSASPPSGGDHNEQFF
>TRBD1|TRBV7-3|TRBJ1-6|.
TGTGCCAGCAGCTTAGGACAGGCTTCGAATTCACCCCTCCACTTT
CASSLGQASNSPLHF
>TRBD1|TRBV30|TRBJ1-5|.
TGTGCCTGCAGGGACAGGGGGCGAAGGGATCAGCCCCAGCATTTT
CACRDRGRRDQPQHF
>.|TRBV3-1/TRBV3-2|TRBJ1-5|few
TGTGCCAGCAGTCACGGGATTCAGCCCCAGCATTTT
CASSHGIQPQHF
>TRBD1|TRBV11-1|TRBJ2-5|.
TGTGCCAGCAGTCAGGACAGGGGAAGAGAGACCCAGTACTTC
CASSQDRGRETQYF
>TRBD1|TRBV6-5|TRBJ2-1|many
TGTGCCACTCGACAGGGGGCCTACAATGAGCAGTTCTTC
CATRQGAYNEQFF
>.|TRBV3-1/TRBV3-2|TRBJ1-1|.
TGTGCCAGCAGCCAACGAGGGTCGGGGAACACTGAAGCTTTCTTT
CASSQRGSGNTEAFF
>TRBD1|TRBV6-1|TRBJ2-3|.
TGTGCCAGCAGTGACGGACAGGGGAACACAGATACGCAGTATTTT
CASSDGQGNTDTQYF
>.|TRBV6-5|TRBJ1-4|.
TGTGCCAGCAGTTACGAGGGCACAGCTAATGAAAAACTGTTTTTT
CASSYEGTANEKLFF
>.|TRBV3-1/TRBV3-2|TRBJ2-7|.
TGTGCCAGCAGCAGGTTGGGCAGCTACTACGAGCAGTACTTC
CASSRLGSYYEQYF
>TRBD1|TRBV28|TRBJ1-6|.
TGTGCCAGCAGTTTAGGGACAGGGGATTCACCCCTCCACTTT
CASSLGTGDSPLHF
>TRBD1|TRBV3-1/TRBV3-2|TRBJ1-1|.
TGTGCCAGCAGCCACCGACAGGGGCCGAACACTGAAGCTTTCTTT
CASSHRQGPNTEAFF
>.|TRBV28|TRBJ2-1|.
TGTGCCAGCAATCTGGGACACAAGATGGGATTCGGTGAGCAGTTCTTC
CASNLGHKMGFGEQFF
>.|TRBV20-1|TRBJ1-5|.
TGCAGTGCTAGTGGGCGCGGTCGCAATCAGCCCCAGCATTTT
CSASGRGRNQPQHF
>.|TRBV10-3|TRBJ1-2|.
TGTGCCATCAGTGAACCGGGGGTCTATGGCTACACCTTC
CAISEPGVYGYTF
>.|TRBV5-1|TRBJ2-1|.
TGCGCCAGCAGCTTGGAACCGGGACACAACTACAATGAGCAGTTCTTC
CASSLEPGHNYNEQFF
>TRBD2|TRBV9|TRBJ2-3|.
TGTGCCAGCAGCTCTCACGGGGAGGGGCGGGCAGATACGCAGTATTTT
CASSSHGEGRADTQYF
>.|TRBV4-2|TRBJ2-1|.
TGTGCCAGCAGCCAAGACCGGGGAGGCTATGAGCAGTTCTTC
CASSQDRGGYEQFF
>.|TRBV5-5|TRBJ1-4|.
TGTGCCAGCAGCTTTATGTCGGGTGACGAAAAACTGTTTTTT
CASSFMSGDEKLFF